Below are 20 T cell receptor beta chains sequenced from a single sample in a study of identical twins. TCRdb analysed the 5' RACE reads with MiXCR anew, one entry per CDR3 protein. The data hold nearly 900,000 distinct CDR3 sequences, with 10% to 15% observed a single time. The sample was also reused in another study, on yellow fever vaccine responses in identical twins.

The specimen sequenced was PBMCs. Receptor source: a woman aged 18-30 years in good health.

This clonotype was seen only a few times. This chain uses TRBV27 with TRBJ2-3; 11 nucleotides match TRBD2. With 2 bases clipped from V and 6 bases from J, the junction kept 19 bases outside the gene matches. There are 20 residues in the CDR3. Germline V gene sequence: CDR1 MNHEY, CDR2 SMNVEV (reference sequence). The CDR3 DNA follows: TGTGCCAGCAGTTTAAAATTGGGGGGACTAGCGGTCGAGGGGTCGGATACGCAGTATTTT. Its protein is CASSLKLGGLAVEGSDTQYF.

The table lists this clonotype with many counts. This chain connects TRBV5-1 to TRBJ2-2; 8 positions match TRBD1. Germline lookup yields CDR1 SGHRS and CDR2 YFSETQ. This CDR3 region has 16 residues. J gave up 0 bases and V 3 bases, and 4 bases lay outside the gene matches. The CDR3 protein is CASSSGQGSNTGELFF. CDR3 bases: TGCGCCAGCAGCTCCGGACAGGGATCGAACACCGGGGAGCTGTTTTTT.

This clonotype was counted ten times or more. This chain connects TRBV29-1 to TRBJ2-7; D unresolved. CDR3 length: 15 residues. Germline V lookup: CDR1 SQVTM, CDR2 ANQGSEA. Trimming removed 4 bases at V and 2 bases at J, with 18 bases between. The CDR3 coding sequence is TGCAGCGTTGTTATGTTTTGGATTCAACCCTACGAGCAGTACTTC. Amino acid sequence: CSVVMFWIQPYEQYF.

This rearrangement joins TRBV28 to TRBJ2-7; TRBD1 matches 8 bases. The germline V gene encodes CDR1 MDHEN and CDR2 SYDVKM. There are 13 residues in the CDR3. Unmatched junction bases numbered 9, after V lost 8 bases and J lost 6 bases. The CDR3 protein is CASGQGYISEQYF. The CDR3 region has the DNA TGTGCCAGCGGACAGGGTTATATCTCCGAGCAGTACTTC.

The CDR3, as DNA: TGCGGCTTCCTGGGGTCGCGTGAGCAGTTCTTC. Translating gives CGFLGSREQFF. This chain connects TRBV29-1 to TRBJ2-1; unclear D gene. The CDR3 sequence is 11 residues long. Germline assignment: CDR1 SQVTM and CDR2 ANQGSEA.

The rearrangement links TRBV7-8 to TRBJ1-2, with no clear D. Germline V lookup: CDR1 SGHVS, CDR2 FQNEAQ. The V end lost 2 bases, the J end lost 2 bases, and 9 bases lay between the germline ends. This CDR3 spans 14 amino acids. CDR3 residues: CASSLTQKNYGYTF. The CDR3 bases are TGTGCCAGCAGCTTAACACAGAAAAACTATGGCTACACCTTC.

The V gene is TRBV4-1, the J gene TRBJ2-5; D might be TRBD2 (5 bases). Per the germline V gene, CDR1 is MGHRA and CDR2 is YSYEKL. CDR3 size: 15 residues. Trimming took off 0 bases at V and 5 bases at J, with 13 bases between the two ends. CDR3 region: CASSQDGLPWETQYF. CDR3 in DNA: TGCGCCAGCAGCCAAGATGGACTCCCGTGGGAGACCCAGTACTTC.

This clonotype showed up just a few times. The chain has TRBV27 and TRBJ2-7; the D is unclear. The germline gives CDR1 MNHEY, CDR2 SMNVEV (reference sequence). The CDR3 has 16 residues. Deletions cut 2 bases from V and 4 bases from J, with 18 bases between. In nucleotides, the CDR3 is TGTGCCAGCAGTTTAGGTTCGGGTAATATCCGTTACGAGCAGTACTTC. Its protein product is CASSLGSGNIRYEQYF.

This clonotype occurred many times. The chain uses TRBV5-5 and TRBJ2-4; tentative D call: TRBD1 (5 bases). Germline lookup yields CDR1 SGHKS and CDR2 YYEKEE (reference sequence). The length of the CDR3 is 13 residues. Trimming removed 0 bases from V and 8 bases from J, with 9 bases in between. CDR3 region: CASSLGDSDIQYF. The CDR3 nucleotides are TGTGCCAGCAGCTTGGGAGACAGTGACATTCAGTACTTC.

This clonotype was counted between two and nine times. The chain is built from TRBV20-1 and TRBJ2-5; TRBD2 matches at 12 bases. The CDR3 loop spans 16 amino acids. Germline V gene data show CDR1 as DFQATT and CDR2 as SNEGSKA (reference sequence). The junction had 8 bases not matched to a gene; V was cut back by 1 base and J by 5 bases. CDR3 sequence reads: CSARGLAGGIGETQYF. The CDR3 DNA is TGCAGTGCTAGAGGCCTAGCGGGGGGGATCGGGGAGACCCAGTACTTC.

This clonotype was counted at least ten times. This chain uses TRBV19 with TRBJ1-5; a possible D gene is TRBD1 (5 bases). V lost 8 bases, J lost 1 base, and 12 bases lay in between. CDR1 and CDR2 from the germline V gene are LNHDA and SQIVND (reference sequence). This CDR3 has 14 residues. CDR3 residues: CASVLGVSNQPQHF. DNA of the CDR3: TGTGCCAGTGTCCTGGGGGTAAGCAATCAGCCCCAGCATTTT.

J is TRBJ2-2 and V is TRBV10-3; tentative D call: TRBD1 (5 bases). V lost 8 bases and J 5 bases, leaving 9 bases between the germline ends. Germline CDR1 is ENHRY and CDR2 is SYGVKD. This CDR3 is built from 12 residues. CDR3 sequence: CAIGAGTGELFF. The DNA of the CDR3 is TGTGCCATCGGGGCAGGGACCGGGGAGCTGTTTTTT.

CDR3 DNA: TGCTGCGCTAGAGACGAGACCGACAGGGGTCTTGCCTACGAGCAGTACTTC. Amino acids: CCARDETDRGLAYEQYF. The rearrangement links TRBV20-1 to TRBJ2-7; TRBD1 agrees at 8 bases. The germline V gene encodes CDR1 DFQATT and CDR2 SNEGSKA (reference sequence). This CDR3 is built from 17 residues.

This clonotype has only a few counts. The CDR3 protein is CASNNQGQAYEQYF. For the CDR3, the DNA is TGTGCCAGCAATAACCAGGGACAGGCTTACGAGCAGTACTTC. This chain connects TRBV12-3 or TRBV12-4 to TRBJ2-7, with TRBD1 matching over 8 bases. Trimming removed 7 bases from V and 4 bases from J; junction bases left unmatched: 9. The CDR3 is made up of 14 amino acids.

V is TRBV6-6 and J is TRBJ2-7; D not certain. Germline values: CDR1 MNHNY, CDR2 SVGAGI (reference sequence). The CDR3 is made up of 13 amino acids. Trimming took 2 bases from V and 1 from J, leaving 6 bases between them. CDR3: CASSYGLSYEQYF. CDR3 nucleotide sequence: TGTGCCAGCAGTTACGGTCTATCCTACGAGCAGTACTTC.

The table lists this clonotype with a few counts. The chain links TRBV6-1 to TRBJ2-1, with 9 positions matching TRBD1. V was pared by 3 bases and J by 8 bases, with 14 bases of the junction left unmatched. Looked up from germline, CDR1 is MNHNS and CDR2 is SASEGT. This CDR3 spans 17 amino acids. This CDR3 reads CASSESTGTGSRDEQFF. The CDR3 DNA reads as TGTGCCAGCAGTGAGAGCACCGGGACAGGGAGTAGGGATGAGCAGTTCTTC.

This clonotype has only a few counts. The V gene is TRBV29-1, the J gene TRBJ2-7; D possibly corresponds to TRBD2 (6 bases). Trimming took off 3 bases at V and 6 bases at J, with 12 bases between the two ends. CDR1 is SQVTM and CDR2 is ANQGSEA in the germline V gene. CDR3 size: 12 residues. The CDR3 loop reads CSVDGLGGEQYF. CDR3 nucleotide sequence: TGCAGCGTTGACGGGTTGGGAGGCGAGCAGTACTTC.

The gene calls are TRBV28 and TRBJ2-5; D might be TRBD1 (5 bases). This CDR3 contains 14 residues. CDR1 and CDR2 from the germline V gene are MDHEN and SYDVKM. Trimming removed 3 bases from V and 4 bases from J, with 12 bases in between. CDR3 protein: CASSFVSGRETQYF. In DNA form, the CDR3 reads TGTGCCAGCAGTTTCGTCTCAGGGCGAGAGACCCAGTACTTC.

Only a few counts were recorded for this clonotype. V usage is TRBV5-1 and J usage is TRBJ1-3, with D possibly being TRBD1 (5 bases). V lost 4 bases to trimming and J lost 1 base, with 12 bases between them. CDR3 length: 15 amino acids. Germline V gives CDR1 SGHRS, CDR2 YFSETQ. CDR3 amino acids: CASSPAGGSGNTIYF. The CDR3 DNA reads TGCGCCAGCAGCCCGGCGGGGGGATCTGGAAACACCATATATTTT.

V gene TRBV7-8 combines with J gene TRBJ2-2; 7 bases are a match to TRBD2. The CDR3 has 16 amino acids. In germline, CDR1 is SGHVS, CDR2 FQNEAQ. V was pared by 2 bases and J by 5 bases, with 8 bases of the junction left unmatched. The CDR3 bases are TGTGCCAGCAGCTTATGGCTAGCGGACCGTACCGGGGAGCTGTTTTTT. Protein: CASSLWLADRTGELFF.